Included here is one T cell receptor (beta chain) sequence, with context. Antigen unknown. The source of the sample is a study of cytomegalovirus exposure and HLA in healthy donors. Only in-frame clones appear in the TCRdb table, and some are missing; sequencing was by immunoSEQ multiplex PCR. The repertoire holds more than 120,000 clones, with about 87% as singletons. Study results and limitations: Cytomegalovirus association was listed for about 160 TCR beta chains.

The V end was cut by 9 bases, the J end by 10 bases, with 21 bases between. The CDR3 is 13 residues long. Germline CDR1 reads MNHNS; CDR2 reads SASEGT. This receptor was identified in a man between 18 and 29 years old in good health and CMV-seropositive. The sequencing input was PBMCs. The chain is built from TRBV6-1 and TRBJ1-1; D is unresolved. The DNA for the CDR3 is TGTGCCAGTATACCCCCGGGAGTTAGGGTAGCTTTCTTT. It yields the protein CASIPPGVRVAFF.